Listed here are 21 T cell receptor beta chains from one sample, sequenced in a study of control samples from healthy donors and cancer patients. Here immunoSEQ multiplex PCR was the method, and the copy in TCRdb shows in-frame clones only, minus some. Of about 100,000 clones detected, around 85% appear once; the ten largest clones hold approximately 19%. Sequencing used blood. The receptor source for this set is a man aged 25 to 40 in good health.

The rearrangement uses TRBV7-9 and TRBJ2-3; 10 nucleotides align to TRBD1. CDR1 and CDR2 (germline): SEHNR, FQNEAQ (reference sequence). The CDR3 covers 16 residues. The trim removed 4 bases at V and 3 bases at J, leaving 7 bases unmatched. The CDR3, as DNA: TGTGCCAGCAGCTCCCGGACAGGGGGAGTAACAGATACGCAGTATTTT. Amino acids: CASSSRTGGVTDTQYF. Full variable domain (missing parts from reference TRBV7-9 and TRBJ2-3): DTGVSQNPRHKITKRGQNVTFRCDPISEHNRLYWYRQTLGQGPEFLTYFQNEAQLEKSRLLSDRFSAERPKGSFSTLEIQRTEQGDSAMYLCASSSRTGGVTDTQYFGPGTRLTVL.

The V gene is TRBV20-1, the J gene TRBJ2-7; 9 nucleotides agree with TRBD2. This CDR3 is 15 amino acids long. Germline V gives CDR1 DFQATT, CDR2 SNEGSKA (reference sequence). Germline trimming cut 3 bases from V and 0 bases from J; bases unmatched to any gene: 6. CDR3 sequence reads: CSASGSGGISYEQYF. The CDR3 region has the DNA TGCAGTGCTAGTGGGAGCGGGGGGATCTCCTACGAGCAGTACTTC.

The genes are TRBV6-5 and TRBJ1-6; D is uncertain. V lost 4 bases and J lost 0, with 4 bases in between. The CDR3 covers 14 residues. Germline V gives CDR1 MNHEY, CDR2 SVGAGI. This chain's CDR3 is CASSFSSYNSPLHF. CDR3 coding DNA: TGTGCCAGCAGTTTCAGCTCCTATAATTCACCCCTCCACTTT.

This clone is medium-sized by share. This chain links TRBV3-1 (or the pseudogene TRBV3-2) with TRBJ1-6, with D hard to call. The CDR3 covers 16 residues. The V gene lost 5 bases and the J gene lost 7 bases, with 18 bases spanning the gap. Germline CDR1 LGHDT, CDR2 YNNKEL (reference sequence). The CDR3, as DNA: TGTGCCAGCAGCTCCTCGAATCCGGGAGGCAATTCACCCCTCCACTTT. It yields the protein CASSSSNPGGNSPLHF.

The gene calls are TRBV2 and TRBJ2-1, with TRBD1 as a possible D gene (6 bases). Trimming stripped 2 bases from V and 2 bases from J, with 13 bases between. Germline CDR1 is SNHLY and CDR2 is FYNNEI. The CDR3 is made up of 16 amino acids. The CDR3 reads CASSERAGVTYNEQFF. The DNA for the CDR3 is TGTGCCAGCAGTGAAAGGGCAGGGGTAACCTACAATGAGCAGTTCTTC. The full variable domain, rest sourced from reference TRBV2 and TRBJ2-1, is EPEVTQTPSHQVTQMGQEVILRCVPISNHLYFYWYRQILGQKVEFLVSFYNNEISEKSEIFDDQFSVERPDGSNFTLKIRSTKLEDSAMYFCASSERAGVTYNEQFFGPGTRLTVL.

The chain couples TRBV30 to TRBJ1-6; perhaps TRBD1 as D (6 bases). Germline-derived CDR1 and CDR2 are GTSNPN and SVGIG (reference sequence). The CDR3 is made up of 13 amino acids. V was pared by 1 base and J by 11 bases, with 12 bases between. In DNA, the CDR3 is TGTGCCTGGAGTGCCCAGGGGTCTACACCCCTCCACTTT. Amino acid sequence: CAWSAQGSTPLHF.

V is TRBV5-1 and J is TRBJ1-5; 8 positions match TRBD1. The ends lost 4 bases at V and 2 bases at J; junction bases unmatched: 8. CDR3 length: 16 residues. CDR1 and CDR2 from the germline V gene are SGHRS and YFSETQ. The DNA for the CDR3 is TGCGCCAGCAGCATCGGACAGGGAGAGGGCAATCAGCCCCAGCATTTT. Translated: CASSIGQGEGNQPQHF.

This clone was observed once. The chain carries TRBV9 and TRBJ1-6; D gene unclear. Germline V gene lookup returns CDR1 SGDLS and CDR2 YYNGEE. The ends were cut back, 4 bases at V and 8 bases at J, with 10 bases in the middle. The CDR3 is 13 residues long. The chain's CDR3 is CASSSAGYSPLHF. CDR3 in DNA: TGTGCCAGCAGCTCGGCGGGGTATTCACCCCTCCACTTT.

The genes are TRBV6-6 and TRBJ1-2; no firm D call. V shed 6 bases and J shed 8 bases, with 16 bases lying between them. CDR3 length: 13 amino acids. CDR1 is MNHNY, CDR2 SVGAGI, per germline (reference sequence). The CDR3 nucleotides read TGTGCCAGCAGCTCTTCCTCATCGGGAGGCTACACCTTC. The encoded protein is CASSSSSSGGYTF.

This rearrangement joins TRBV6-6 to TRBJ1-3; TRBD1 agrees at 7 bases. The V segment lost 7 bases and the J segment 6 bases; nucleotides outside the gene matches: 9. The CDR3 length is 14 residues. Germline lookup yields CDR1 MNHNY and CDR2 SVGAGI (reference sequence). CDR3 coding DNA: TGTGCCAGCATCCAGGGGACAGAAGCAAACACCATATATTTT. It specifies CASIQGTEANTIYF.

The V gene is TRBV12-5, the J gene TRBJ2-4; the D gene is possibly TRBD2 (6 bases). Germline V gene sequence: CDR1 LGHNT, CDR2 FRNRAP. Between the trimmed V and J ends, which lost 7 bases and 11 bases, there was a span of 24 bases. The CDR3 sequence is 15 residues long. DNA of the CDR3: TGTGCTAGTGTCCCCAATGTGGAGGGTTCCGGTTTTCAGTACTTC. It encodes CASVPNVEGSGFQYF.

The CDR3 bases are TGTGCCAGCAGCAGGGACCGGGGCCATAATTCACCCCTCCACTTT. Translated, it gives CASSRDRGHNSPLHF. This rearrangement joins TRBV5-6 to TRBJ1-6; a possible D gene is TRBD1 (5 bases). The CDR3 covers 15 residues. Trimming removed 4 bases at V and 5 bases at J, with 13 bases between. Germline-derived CDR1 and CDR2 are SGHDT and YYEEEE.

This chain joins TRBV19 and TRBJ1-5; 11 bases are shared with TRBD1. V dropped 5 bases and J dropped 6; count of bases not matched to a gene: 6. The CDR3 extends over 15 amino acids. CDR1 and CDR2 from the germline V gene are LNHDA and SQIVND (reference sequence). This chain's CDR3 is CASSEDRGLIQPQHF. In nucleotides, the CDR3 is TGTGCCAGTAGTGAGGACAGGGGGCTGATTCAGCCCCAGCATTTT.

This chain links TRBV10-3 with TRBJ2-3; D is undetermined. The V end lost 2 bases, the J end lost 6 bases, and 6 bases lay between the germline ends. In germline, CDR1 is ENHRY, CDR2 SYGVKD. CDR3 size: 12 residues. CDR3 region: CAISEIGDTQYF. The DNA for the CDR3 is TGTGCCATCAGTGAGATTGGGGATACGCAGTATTTT.

This rearrangement joins TRBV13 to TRBJ1-4; D gene unclear. V lost 6 bases and J lost 7, with 12 bases in between. The CDR3 consists of 13 residues. Germline loops: CDR1 PRHDT, CDR2 FYEKMQ (reference sequence). Written as DNA, the CDR3 is TGTGCCAGCAGGAACGGAAGTTTTGAAAAACTGTTTTTT. It yields the protein CASRNGSFEKLFF. Variable domain in full (rest from reference TRBV13 and TRBJ1-4): AAGVIQSPRHLIKEKRETATLKCYPIPRHDTVYWYQQGPGQDPQFLISFYEKMQSDKGSIPDRFSAQQFSDYHSELNMSSLELGDSALYFCASRNGSFEKLFFGSGTQLSVL.

This clone has a handful of counts. This chain connects TRBV7-9 to TRBJ2-7; D remains unclear. V was clipped by 1 base and J by 6 bases, with 16 bases between them. This CDR3 is 15 amino acids long. Germline V gene data show CDR1 as SEHNR and CDR2 as FQNEAQ (reference sequence). In nucleotides, the CDR3 is TGTGCCAGCAGCTTAGGAGAGGCGTTAGCAGGCGAGCAGTACTTC. It codes for CASSLGEALAGEQYF. Drawing the rest from reference TRBV7-9 and TRBJ2-7, the complete variable domain is DTGVSQNPRHKITKRGQNVTFRCDPISEHNRLYWYRQTLGQGPEFLTYFQNEAQLEKSRLLSDRFSAERPKGSFSTLEIQRTEQGDSAMYLCASSLGEALAGEQYFGPGTRLTVT.

V and J are TRBV7-2 and TRBJ1-3, with D unclear. Trimming shortened V by 4 bases and J by 2 bases, and 15 bases separated the two germline ends. The CDR3 covers 16 residues. Germline V lookup: CDR1 SGHTA, CDR2 FQGNSA. The CDR3 protein is CASSSRGRVPGNTIYF. As DNA, the CDR3 is TGTGCCAGCAGCTCCCGCGGGAGGGTCCCTGGAAACACCATATATTTT.

The chain links TRBV19 to TRBJ1-5; D might be TRBD1 (5 bases). The CDR3 has 13 amino acids. CDR1 and CDR2 from the germline V gene are LNHDA and SQIVND (reference sequence). V dropped 0 bases and J dropped 11 bases, with 11 bases sitting between them. DNA for the CDR3: TGTGCCAGTAGTATAGATTGGGGGGGGACCCAGCATTTT. Translated: CASSIDWGGTQHF. The full variable domain, in which reference TRBV19 and TRBJ1-5 provide the parts outside the CDR3, is DGGITQSPKYLFRKEGQNVTLSCEQNLNHDAMYWYRQDPGQGLRLIYYSQIVNDFQKGDIAEGYSVSREKKESFPLTVTSAQKNPTAFYLCASSIDWGGTQHFGDGTRLSIL.

This chain links TRBV5-6 with TRBJ1-2; D might be TRBD1 (6 bases). The ends were cut back, 0 bases at V and 0 bases at J, with 6 bases in the middle. There are 14 residues in the CDR3. The germline V gene has CDR1 SGHDT and CDR2 YYEEEE. The CDR3 DNA reads TGTGCCAGCAGCTTGGGACAGGCTAACTATGGCTACACCTTC. It yields the protein CASSLGQANYGYTF.

This chain connects TRBV6-2 or TRBV6-3 to TRBJ2-1; D perhaps matches TRBD1 (5 bases). Deletions cut 5 bases from V and 2 bases from J, with 13 bases between. The CDR3 runs 15 residues. Per germline, CDR1 MNHEY and CDR2 SVGEGT. The CDR3 loop is CASSQRGFTYNEQFF. CDR3 in DNA: TGTGCCAGCAGTCAAAGGGGTTTCACCTACAATGAGCAGTTCTTC.

The rearrangement links TRBV28 to TRBJ2-7; weak D call: TRBD2 (6 bases). The CDR3 length is 11 residues. Germline V CDR1 and CDR2: MDHEN, SYDVKM. V was trimmed by 10 bases and J by 1 base, leaving 8 bases between them. In nucleotides, the CDR3 is TGTGCCACCGGGGGATCCTACGAGCAGTACTTC. Protein: CATGGSYEQYF.